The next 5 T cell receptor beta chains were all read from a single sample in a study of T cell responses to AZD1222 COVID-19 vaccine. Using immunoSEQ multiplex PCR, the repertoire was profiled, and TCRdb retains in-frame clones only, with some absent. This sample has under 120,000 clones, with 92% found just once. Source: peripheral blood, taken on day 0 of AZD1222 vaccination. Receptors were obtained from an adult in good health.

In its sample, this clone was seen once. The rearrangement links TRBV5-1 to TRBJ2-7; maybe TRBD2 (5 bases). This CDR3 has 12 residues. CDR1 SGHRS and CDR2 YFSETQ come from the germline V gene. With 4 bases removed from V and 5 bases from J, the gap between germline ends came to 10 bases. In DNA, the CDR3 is TGCGCCAGCAGCATTAGCGAACACGAGCAGTACTTC. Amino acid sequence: CASSISEHEQYF.

The CDR3: CAISGQSGGEAFF. The CDR3 nucleotides read TGTGCCATCAGTGGACAGTCAGGGGGCGAAGCTTTCTTT. This chain connects TRBV10-3 to TRBJ1-1, with TRBD1 matching over 8 bases. Trimming removed 4 bases from V and 8 bases from J; junction bases left unmatched: 6. Germline CDR1 ENHRY, CDR2 SYGVKD. The CDR3 runs to 13 residues.

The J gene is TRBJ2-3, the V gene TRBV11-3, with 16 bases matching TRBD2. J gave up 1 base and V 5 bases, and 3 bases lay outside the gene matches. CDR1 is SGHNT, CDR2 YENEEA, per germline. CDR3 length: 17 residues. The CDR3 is CASSPGTSGGGTDTQYF. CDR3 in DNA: TGTGCCAGCAGCCCAGGGACTAGCGGGGGGGGCACAGATACGCAGTATTTT.

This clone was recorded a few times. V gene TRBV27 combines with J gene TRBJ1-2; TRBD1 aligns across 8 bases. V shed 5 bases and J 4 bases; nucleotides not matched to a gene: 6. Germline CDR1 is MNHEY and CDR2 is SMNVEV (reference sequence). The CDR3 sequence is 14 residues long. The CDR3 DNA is TGTGCCAGCAGTGAAGGACAGGGTACCTATGGCTACACCTTC. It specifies CASSEGQGTYGYTF.

The CDR3 coding sequence is TGTGCCAGCAGCCCCCTGTGGAGGGAAGCTTGGCCTGAAGCTTTCTTT. Residues: CASSPLWREAWPEAFF. V usage is TRBV28 and J usage is TRBJ1-1; D is ambiguous. Germline V gene lookup returns CDR1 MDHEN and CDR2 SYDVKM. Trimming removed 6 bases at V and 6 bases at J, with 23 bases between. The CDR3 has 16 residues.